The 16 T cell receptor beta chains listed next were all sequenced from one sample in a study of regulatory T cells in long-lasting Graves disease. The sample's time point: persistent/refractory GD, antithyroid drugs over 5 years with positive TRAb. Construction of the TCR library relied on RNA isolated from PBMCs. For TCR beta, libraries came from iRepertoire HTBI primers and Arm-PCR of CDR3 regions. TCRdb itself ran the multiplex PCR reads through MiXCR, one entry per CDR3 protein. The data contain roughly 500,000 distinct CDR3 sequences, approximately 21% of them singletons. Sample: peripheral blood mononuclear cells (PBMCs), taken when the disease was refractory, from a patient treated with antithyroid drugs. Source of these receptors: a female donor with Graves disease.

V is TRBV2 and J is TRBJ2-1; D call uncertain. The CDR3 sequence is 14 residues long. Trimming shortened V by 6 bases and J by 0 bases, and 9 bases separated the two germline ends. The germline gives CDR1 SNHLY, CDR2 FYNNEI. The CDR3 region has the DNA TGTGCCAGCAGCGCAGAGAGCTCCTACAATGAGCAGTTCTTC. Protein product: CASSAESSYNEQFF.

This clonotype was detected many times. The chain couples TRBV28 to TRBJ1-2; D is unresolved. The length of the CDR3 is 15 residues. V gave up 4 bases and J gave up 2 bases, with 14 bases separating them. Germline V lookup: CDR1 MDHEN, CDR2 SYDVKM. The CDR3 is CASSSPGVGNYGYTF. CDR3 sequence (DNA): TGTGCCAGCAGTTCCCCCGGGGTTGGGAACTATGGCTACACCTTC.

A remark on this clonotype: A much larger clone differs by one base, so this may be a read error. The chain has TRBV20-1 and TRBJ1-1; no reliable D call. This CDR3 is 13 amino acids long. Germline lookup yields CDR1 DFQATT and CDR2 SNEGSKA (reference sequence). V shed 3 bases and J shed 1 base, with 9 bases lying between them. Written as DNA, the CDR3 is TGCAGTGCTAGCAGGCTCCAGAACACTGAAGCTTTCTTT. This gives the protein CSASRLQNTEAFF.

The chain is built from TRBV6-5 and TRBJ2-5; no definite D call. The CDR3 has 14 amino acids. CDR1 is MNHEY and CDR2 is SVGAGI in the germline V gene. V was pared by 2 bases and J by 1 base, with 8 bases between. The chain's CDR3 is CASSYSRIQETQYF. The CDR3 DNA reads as TGTGCCAGCAGTTACAGCAGGATCCAAGAGACCCAGTACTTC.

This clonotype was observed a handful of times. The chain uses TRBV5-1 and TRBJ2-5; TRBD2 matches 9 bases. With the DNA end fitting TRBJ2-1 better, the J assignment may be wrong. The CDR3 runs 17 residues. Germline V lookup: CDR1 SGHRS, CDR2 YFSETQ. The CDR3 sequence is CASSPVTPFAGGDEQFF. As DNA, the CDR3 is TGCGCCAGCAGCCCCGTCACACCCTTTGCGGGAGGGGATGAGCAGTTCTTC.

CDR3 bases: TGTGCCAGCAGTTTCGTGCAGGGGGGCCAAGAGACCCAGTACTTC. Amino acid sequence: CASSFVQGGQETQYF. J is TRBJ2-5 and V is TRBV12-3 or TRBV12-4, with D perhaps matching TRBD1 (7 bases). Trimming took off 3 bases at V and 1 base at J, with 12 bases between the two ends. The length of the CDR3 is 15 residues.

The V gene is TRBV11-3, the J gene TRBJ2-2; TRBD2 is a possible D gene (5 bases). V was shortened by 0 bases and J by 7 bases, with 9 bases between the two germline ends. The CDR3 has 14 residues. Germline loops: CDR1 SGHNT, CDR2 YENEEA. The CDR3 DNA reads TGTGCCAGCAGCTTAGATCCCGAGGGCGGGGAGCTGTTTTTT. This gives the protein CASSLDPEGGELFF. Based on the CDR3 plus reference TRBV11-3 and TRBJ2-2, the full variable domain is EAGVVQSPRYKIIEKKQPVAFWCNPISGHNTLYWYLQNLGQGPELLIRYENEEAVDDSQLPKDRFSAERLKGVDSTLKIQPAELGDSAVYLCASSLDPEGGELFFGEGSRLTVL.

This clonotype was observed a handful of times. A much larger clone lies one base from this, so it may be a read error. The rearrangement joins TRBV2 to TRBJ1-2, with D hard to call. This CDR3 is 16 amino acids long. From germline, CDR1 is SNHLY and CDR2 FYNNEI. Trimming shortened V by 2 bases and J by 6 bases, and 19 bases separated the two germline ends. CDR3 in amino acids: CASSEPLARSEDGYTF. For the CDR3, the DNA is TGTGCCAGCAGTGAACCTCTAGCACGCTCGGAGGATGGCTACACCTTC.

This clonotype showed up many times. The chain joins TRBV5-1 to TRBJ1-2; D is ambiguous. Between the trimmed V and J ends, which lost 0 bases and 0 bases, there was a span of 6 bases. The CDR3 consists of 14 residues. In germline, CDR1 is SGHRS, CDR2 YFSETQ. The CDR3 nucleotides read TGCGCCAGCAGCTTGGGAGACTCTAACTATGGCTACACCTTC. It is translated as CASSLGDSNYGYTF.

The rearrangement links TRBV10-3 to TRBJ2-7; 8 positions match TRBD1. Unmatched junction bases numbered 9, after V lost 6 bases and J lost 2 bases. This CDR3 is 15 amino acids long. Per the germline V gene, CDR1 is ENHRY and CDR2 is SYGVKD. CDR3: CAIRQGQGIPYEQYF. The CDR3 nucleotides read TGTGCCATCAGACAAGGACAGGGAATCCCCTACGAGCAGTACTTC.

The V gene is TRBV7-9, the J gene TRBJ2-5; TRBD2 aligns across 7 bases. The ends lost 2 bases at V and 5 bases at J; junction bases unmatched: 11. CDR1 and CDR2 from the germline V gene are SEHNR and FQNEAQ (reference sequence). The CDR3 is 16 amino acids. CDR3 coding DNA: TGTGCCAGCAGCTTAACCCTTGGCGGGAGAGCTGAGACCCAGTACTTC. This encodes CASSLTLGGRAETQYF. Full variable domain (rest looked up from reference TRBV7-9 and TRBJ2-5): DTGVSQNPRHKITKRGQNVTFRCDPISEHNRLYWYRQTLGQGPEFLTYFQNEAQLEKSRLLSDRFSAERPKGSFSTLEIQRTEQGDSAMYLCASSLTLGGRAETQYFGPGTRLLVL.

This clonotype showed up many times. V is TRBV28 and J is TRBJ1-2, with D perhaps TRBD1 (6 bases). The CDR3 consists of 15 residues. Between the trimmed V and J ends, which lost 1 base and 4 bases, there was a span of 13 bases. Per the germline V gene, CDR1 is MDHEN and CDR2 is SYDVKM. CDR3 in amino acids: CASSLLTGTPYGYTF. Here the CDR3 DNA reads TGTGCCAGCAGTTTATTAACCGGGACACCCTATGGCTACACCTTC.

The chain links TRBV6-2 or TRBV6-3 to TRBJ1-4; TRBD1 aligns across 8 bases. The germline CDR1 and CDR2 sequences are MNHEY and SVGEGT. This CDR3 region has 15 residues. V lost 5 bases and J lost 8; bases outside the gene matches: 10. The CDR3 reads CASSARTGREEKLFF. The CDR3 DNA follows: TGTGCCAGCAGTGCGAGGACAGGGCGGGAGGAAAAACTGTTTTTT.

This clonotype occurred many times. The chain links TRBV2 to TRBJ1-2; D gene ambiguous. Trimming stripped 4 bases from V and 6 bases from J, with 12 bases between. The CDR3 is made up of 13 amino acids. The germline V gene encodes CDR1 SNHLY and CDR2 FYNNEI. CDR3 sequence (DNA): TGTGCCAGCAGTGGTCCGAGGGCCGATGGCTACACCTTC. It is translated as CASSGPRADGYTF.

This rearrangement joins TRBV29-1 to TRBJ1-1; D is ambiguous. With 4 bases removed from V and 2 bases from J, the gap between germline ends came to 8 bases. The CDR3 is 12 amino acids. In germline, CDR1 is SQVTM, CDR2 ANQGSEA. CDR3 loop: CSVVVVNTEAFF. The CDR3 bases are TGCAGCGTTGTTGTCGTAAACACTGAAGCTTTCTTT. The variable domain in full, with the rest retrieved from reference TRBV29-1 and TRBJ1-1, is SAVISQKPSRDICQRGTSLTIQCQVDSQVTMMFWYRQQPGQSLTLIATANQGSEATYESGFVIDKFPISRPNLTFSTLTVSNMSPEDSSIYLCSVVVVNTEAFFGQGTRLTVV.

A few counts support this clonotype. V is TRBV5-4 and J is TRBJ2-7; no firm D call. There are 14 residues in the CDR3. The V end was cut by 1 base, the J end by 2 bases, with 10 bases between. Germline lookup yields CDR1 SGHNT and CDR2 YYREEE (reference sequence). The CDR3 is CASSLRQDAYEQYF. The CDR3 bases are TGTGCCAGCAGCTTGCGCCAGGATGCCTACGAGCAGTACTTC. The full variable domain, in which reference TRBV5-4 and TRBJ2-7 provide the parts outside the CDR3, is ETGVTQSPTHLIKTRGQQVTLRCSSQSGHNTVSWYQQALGQGPQFIFQYYREEENGRGNFPPRFSGLQFPNYSSELNVNALELDDSALYLCASSLRQDAYEQYFGPGTRLTVT.